This T cell receptor beta chain was retrieved from a study of blood T cells in healthy people across ages. This clonotype has a handful of counts. A J-beta primer mix and a sample-barcoded 5' primer were used in a second PCR of roughly 7 to 12 cycles. TCRdb reprocessed the 5' RACE reads with MiXCR, giving one entry per CDR3 protein. Among some 1.8 million distinct CDR3 sequences listed, 35% to 50% were seen once. Ten milliliters of peripheral blood were drawn from each donor. Trimming removed 4 bases from V and 2 bases from J, with 20 bases in between. The CDR3 has 17 amino acids. CDR1 and CDR2 (germline): KGHDR, SFDVKD.

The V and J genes are TRBV24-1 and TRBJ2-7; perhaps D is TRBD1 or TRBD2 (6 bases each). Sequences were obtained from blood. The receptor was isolated from a human donor in good health. The CDR3 region has the DNA TGTGCCACCAGTGAAGGGAGAAGGGGGACTGAGACCTACGAGCAGTACTTC. Its protein product is CATSEGRRGTETYEQYF.